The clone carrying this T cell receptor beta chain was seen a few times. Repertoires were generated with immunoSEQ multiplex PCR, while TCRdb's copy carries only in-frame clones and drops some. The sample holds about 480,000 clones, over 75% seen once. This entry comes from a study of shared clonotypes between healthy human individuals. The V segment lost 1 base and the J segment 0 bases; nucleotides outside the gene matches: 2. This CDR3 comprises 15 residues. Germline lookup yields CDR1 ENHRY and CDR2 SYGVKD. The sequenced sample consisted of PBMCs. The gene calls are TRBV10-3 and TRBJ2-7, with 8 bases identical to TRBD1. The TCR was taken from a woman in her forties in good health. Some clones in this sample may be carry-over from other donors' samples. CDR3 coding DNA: TGTGCCATCAGTGAGTGGGACAGGAGCTCCTACGAGCAGTACTTC. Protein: CAISEWDRSSYEQYF.